This TCR beta chain is from a study of blood T cells in healthy people across ages. Combining a sample-barcoded 5' primer with a J-beta primer mix, a second PCR ran for roughly 7 to 11 cycles. With 12 random nucleotides, a template-switch adaptor tagged each individual cDNA molecule. TCRdb reprocessed the 5' RACE reads with MiXCR, giving one entry per CDR3 protein. Of about 940,000 distinct CDR3 sequences in the sample, 45% to 50% were seen once. With regard to this clonotype: The antigen remains unidentified.

The CDR3 is 16 amino acids. V lost 1 base and J lost 7; bases outside the gene matches: 7. The germline gives CDR1 LGHDT, CDR2 YNNKEL (reference sequence). Findings of the study overall: Donors of long life had a larger count of naive CD4+ cells and greater diversity than aged donors. Strong correlation existed between TCR beta diversity and naive T cell percentage.

Sample: blood. This TCR was sampled from a man between 25 and 39 years old in good health. The genes are TRBV3-1 and TRBJ1-4, with 9 bases identical to TRBD1. Written as DNA, the CDR3 is TGTGCCAGCAGCCAAGGCGCGGGGACAGGGCGTGAAAAACTGTTTTTT. Residues: CASSQGAGTGREKLFF.